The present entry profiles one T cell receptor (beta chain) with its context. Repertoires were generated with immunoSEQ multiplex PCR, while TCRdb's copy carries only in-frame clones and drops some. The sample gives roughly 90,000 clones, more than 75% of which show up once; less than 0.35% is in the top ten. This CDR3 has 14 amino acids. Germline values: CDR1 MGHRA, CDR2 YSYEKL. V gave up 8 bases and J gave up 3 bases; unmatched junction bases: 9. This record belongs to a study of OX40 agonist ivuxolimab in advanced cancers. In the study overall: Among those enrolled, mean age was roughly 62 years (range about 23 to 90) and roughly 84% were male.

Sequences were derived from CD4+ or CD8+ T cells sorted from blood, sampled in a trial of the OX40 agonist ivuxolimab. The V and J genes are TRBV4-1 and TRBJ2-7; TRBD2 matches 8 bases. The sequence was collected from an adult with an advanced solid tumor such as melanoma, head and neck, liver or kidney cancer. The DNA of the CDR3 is TGCGCCAGCTCCATACGGGAGGGGGACTACGAGCAGTACTTC. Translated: CASSIREGDYEQYF.